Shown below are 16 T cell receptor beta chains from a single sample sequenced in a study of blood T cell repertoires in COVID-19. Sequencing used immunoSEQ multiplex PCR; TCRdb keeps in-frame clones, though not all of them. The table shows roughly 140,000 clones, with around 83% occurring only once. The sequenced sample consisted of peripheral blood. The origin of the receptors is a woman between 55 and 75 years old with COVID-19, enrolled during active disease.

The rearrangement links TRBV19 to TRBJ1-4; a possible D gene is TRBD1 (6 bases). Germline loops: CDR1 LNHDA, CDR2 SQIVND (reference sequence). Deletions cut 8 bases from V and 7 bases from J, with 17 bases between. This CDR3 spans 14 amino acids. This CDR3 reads CASGKQGFGEKLFF. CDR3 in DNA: TGTGCCAGTGGAAAACAGGGATTTGGTGAAAAACTGTTTTTT.

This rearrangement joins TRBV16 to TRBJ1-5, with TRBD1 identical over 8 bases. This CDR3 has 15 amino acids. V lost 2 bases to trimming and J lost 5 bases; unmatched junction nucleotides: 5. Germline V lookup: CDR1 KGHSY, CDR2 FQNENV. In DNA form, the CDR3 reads TGTGCCAGCAGCCAAACTGGGACAGGCGATCAGCCCCAGCATTTT. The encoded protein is CASSQTGTGDQPQHF. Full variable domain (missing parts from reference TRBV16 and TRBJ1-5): GEEVAQTPKHLVRGEGQKAKLYCAPIKGHSYVFWYQQVLKNEFKFLISFQNENVFDETGMPKERFSAKCLPNSPCSLEIQATKLEDSAVYFCASSQTGTGDQPQHFGDGTRLSIL.

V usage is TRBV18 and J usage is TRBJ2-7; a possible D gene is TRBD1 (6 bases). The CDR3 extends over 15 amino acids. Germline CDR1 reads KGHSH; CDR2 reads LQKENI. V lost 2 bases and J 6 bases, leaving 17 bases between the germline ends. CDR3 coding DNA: TGTGCCAGCTCACCAAACATTAACAGGGCCCTCGAGCAGTACTTC. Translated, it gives CASSPNINRALEQYF.

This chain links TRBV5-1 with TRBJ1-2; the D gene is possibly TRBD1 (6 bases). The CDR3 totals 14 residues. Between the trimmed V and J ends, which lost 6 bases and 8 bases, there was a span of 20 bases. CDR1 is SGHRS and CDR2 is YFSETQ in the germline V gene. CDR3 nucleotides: TGCGCCAGCACCTTAGGGGGGGTTGAAGGCGGCTACACCTTC. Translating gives CASTLGGVEGGYTF. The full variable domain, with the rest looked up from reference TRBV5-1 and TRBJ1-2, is KAGVTQTPRYLIKTRGQQVTLSCSPISGHRSVSWYQQTPGQGLQFLFEYFSETQRNKGNFPGRFSGRQFSNSRSEMNVSTLELGDSALYLCASTLGGVEGGYTFGSGTRLTVV.

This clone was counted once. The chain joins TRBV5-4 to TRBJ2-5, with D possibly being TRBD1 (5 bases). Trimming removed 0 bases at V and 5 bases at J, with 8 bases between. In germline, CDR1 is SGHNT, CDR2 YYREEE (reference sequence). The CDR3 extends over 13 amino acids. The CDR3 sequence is CASSLDRLETQYF. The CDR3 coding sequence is TGTGCCAGCAGCTTGGACAGGTTGGAGACCCAGTACTTC.

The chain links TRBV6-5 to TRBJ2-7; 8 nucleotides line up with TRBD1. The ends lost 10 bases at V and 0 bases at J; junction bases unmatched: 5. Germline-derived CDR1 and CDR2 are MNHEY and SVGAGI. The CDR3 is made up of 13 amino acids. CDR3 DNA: TGTGCCATCGGACAGGGAGTCTCCTACGAGCAGTACTTC. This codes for CAIGQGVSYEQYF.

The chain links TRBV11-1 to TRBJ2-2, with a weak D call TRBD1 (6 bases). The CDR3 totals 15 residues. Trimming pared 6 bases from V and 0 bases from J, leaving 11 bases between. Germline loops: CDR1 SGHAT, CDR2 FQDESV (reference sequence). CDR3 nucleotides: TGTGCCAGCAGAGGACAGCTAACGAACACCGGGGAGCTGTTTTTT. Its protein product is CASRGQLTNTGELFF.

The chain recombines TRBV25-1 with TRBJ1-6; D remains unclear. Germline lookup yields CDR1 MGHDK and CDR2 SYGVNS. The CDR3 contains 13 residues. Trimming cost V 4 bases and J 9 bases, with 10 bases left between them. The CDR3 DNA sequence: TGTGCCAGCAGTGTCGGAGAGATTTCACCCCTCCACTTT. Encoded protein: CASSVGEISPLHF.

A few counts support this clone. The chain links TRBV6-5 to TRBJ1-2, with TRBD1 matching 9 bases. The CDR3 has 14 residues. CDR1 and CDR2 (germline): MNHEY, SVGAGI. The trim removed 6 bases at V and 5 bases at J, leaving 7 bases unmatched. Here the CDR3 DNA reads TGTGCCAGCAGAGAGGGACAGGGATATTATGGCTACACCTTC. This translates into CASREGQGYYGYTF.

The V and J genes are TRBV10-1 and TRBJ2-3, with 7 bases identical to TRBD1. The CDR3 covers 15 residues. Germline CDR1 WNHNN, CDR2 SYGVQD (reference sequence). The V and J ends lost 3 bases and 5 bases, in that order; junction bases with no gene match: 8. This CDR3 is CASSDQNRGKDTQYF. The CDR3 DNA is TGCGCCAGCAGTGACCAAAACAGGGGAAAAGATACGCAGTATTTT.

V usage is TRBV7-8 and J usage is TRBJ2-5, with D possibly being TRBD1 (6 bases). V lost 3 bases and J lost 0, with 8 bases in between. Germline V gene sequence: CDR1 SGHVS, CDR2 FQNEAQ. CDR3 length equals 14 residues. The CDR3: CASSFGQYQETQYF. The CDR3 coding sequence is TGTGCCAGCAGCTTTGGACAGTACCAAGAGACCCAGTACTTC.

The chain's CDR3 is CASSPSGSSYNEQFF. The CDR3 DNA follows: TGTGCCAGCAGCCCAAGCGGGTCCTCCTACAATGAGCAGTTCTTC. The V and J genes are TRBV5-6 and TRBJ2-1; tentative D call: TRBD2 (6 bases). Germline V gene data show CDR1 as SGHDT and CDR2 as YYEEEE. V lost 4 bases to trimming and J lost 0 bases, with 11 bases between them. The CDR3 runs to 15 residues.

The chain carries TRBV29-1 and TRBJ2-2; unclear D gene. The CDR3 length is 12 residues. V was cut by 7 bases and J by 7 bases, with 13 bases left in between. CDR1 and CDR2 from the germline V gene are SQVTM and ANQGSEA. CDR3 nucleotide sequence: TGCAGCGCTCGTAACGGTTTCGGGGAGCTGTTTTTT. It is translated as CSARNGFGELFF.

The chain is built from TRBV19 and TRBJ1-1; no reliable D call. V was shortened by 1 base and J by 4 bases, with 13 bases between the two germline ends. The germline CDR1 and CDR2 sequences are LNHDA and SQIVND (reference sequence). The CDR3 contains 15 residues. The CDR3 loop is CASSIVRLRGTEAFF. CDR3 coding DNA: TGTGCCAGTAGTATAGTGAGACTACGGGGCACTGAAGCTTTCTTT.

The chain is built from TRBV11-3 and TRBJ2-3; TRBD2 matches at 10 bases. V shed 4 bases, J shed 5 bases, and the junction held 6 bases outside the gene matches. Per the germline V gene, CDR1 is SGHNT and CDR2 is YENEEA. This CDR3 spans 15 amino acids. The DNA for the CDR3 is TGTGCCAGCAGCTCTTCTAGCGGGGGAGGAGATACGCAGTATTTT. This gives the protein CASSSSSGGGDTQYF.

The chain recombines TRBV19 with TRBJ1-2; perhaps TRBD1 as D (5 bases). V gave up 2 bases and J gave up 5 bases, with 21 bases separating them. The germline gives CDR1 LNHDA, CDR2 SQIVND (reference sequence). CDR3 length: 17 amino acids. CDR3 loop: CASSIILGQGRLYGYTF. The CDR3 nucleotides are TGTGCCAGTAGTATAATTCTAGGGCAGGGAAGATTGTATGGCTACACCTTC.